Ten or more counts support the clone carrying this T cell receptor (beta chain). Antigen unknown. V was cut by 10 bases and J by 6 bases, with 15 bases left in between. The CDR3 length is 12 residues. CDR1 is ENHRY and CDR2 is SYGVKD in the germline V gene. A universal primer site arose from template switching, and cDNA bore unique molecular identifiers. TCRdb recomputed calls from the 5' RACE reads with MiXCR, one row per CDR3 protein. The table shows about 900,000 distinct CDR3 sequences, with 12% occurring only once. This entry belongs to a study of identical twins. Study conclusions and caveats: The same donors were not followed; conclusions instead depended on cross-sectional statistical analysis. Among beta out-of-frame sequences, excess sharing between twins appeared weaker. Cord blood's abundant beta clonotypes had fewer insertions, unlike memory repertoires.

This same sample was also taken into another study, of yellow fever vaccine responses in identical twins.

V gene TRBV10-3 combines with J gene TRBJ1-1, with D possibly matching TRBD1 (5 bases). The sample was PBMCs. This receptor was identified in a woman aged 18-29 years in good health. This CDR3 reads CATGTVLSEAFF. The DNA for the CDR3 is TGTGCCACGGGGACCGTTCTTTCTGAAGCTTTCTTT.